This TCR beta chain was observed in a study of blood T cell repertoires in COVID-19. Study as a whole: Material from acute and convalescent COVID-19 was sourced from the United States, Italy and Spain. Nucleic acid was either cDNA or gDNA, and it came from T cells, B-cell-depleted T cells, or PBMCs.

Trimming took 5 bases from V and 6 from J; bases not matched to a gene: 13. Germline V gives CDR1 MNHEY, CDR2 SMNVEV (reference sequence). This CDR3 has 16 amino acids. Sequenced by immunoSEQ multiplex PCR; TCRdb stores in-frame clones only, minus some. The profile covers a few hundred thousand clones, with roughly 88% appearing a single time and 1% taken by the ten largest. Which cohort a participant joined came from the clinical history participants gave. What the recovered Cohort 3 donors had was two negative PCRs, clearance, or symptom resolution. This rearrangement joins TRBV27 to TRBJ2-1, with TRBD2 matching over 7 bases. The specimen sequenced was PBMCs or T cells enriched from blood (not recorded which). The source is a woman aged 25 to 39 who had recovered from COVID-19. CDR3 nucleotide sequence: TGTGCCAGCAGTCCCCCACTGACTAGCCGGATCAATGAGCAGTTCTTC. Translated: CASSPPLTSRINEQFF.